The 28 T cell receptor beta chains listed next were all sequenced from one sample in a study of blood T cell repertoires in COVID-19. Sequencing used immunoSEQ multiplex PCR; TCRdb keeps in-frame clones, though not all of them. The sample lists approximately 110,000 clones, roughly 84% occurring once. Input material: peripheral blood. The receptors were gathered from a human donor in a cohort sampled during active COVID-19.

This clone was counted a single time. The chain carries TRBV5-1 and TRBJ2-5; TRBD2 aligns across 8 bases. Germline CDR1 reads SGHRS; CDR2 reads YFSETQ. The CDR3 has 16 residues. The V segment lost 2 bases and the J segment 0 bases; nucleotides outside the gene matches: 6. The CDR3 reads CASSFRGGPYQETQYF. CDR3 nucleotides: TGCGCCAGCAGCTTCCGCGGGGGGCCGTACCAAGAGACCCAGTACTTC.

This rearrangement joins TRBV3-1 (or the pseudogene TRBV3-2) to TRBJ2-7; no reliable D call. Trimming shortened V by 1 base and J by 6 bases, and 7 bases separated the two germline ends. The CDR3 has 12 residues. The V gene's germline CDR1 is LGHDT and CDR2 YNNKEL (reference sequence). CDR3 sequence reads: CASSQAAGEQYF. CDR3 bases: TGTGCCAGCAGCCAAGCCGCCGGCGAGCAGTACTTC.

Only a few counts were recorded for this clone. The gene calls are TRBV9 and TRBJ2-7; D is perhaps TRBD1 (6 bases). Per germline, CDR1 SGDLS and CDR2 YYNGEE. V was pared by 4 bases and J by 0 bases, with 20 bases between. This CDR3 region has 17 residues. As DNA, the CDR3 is TGTGCCAGCAGCACGACGGACCGGGACATACCCTCCTACGAGCAGTACTTC. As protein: CASSTTDRDIPSYEQYF.

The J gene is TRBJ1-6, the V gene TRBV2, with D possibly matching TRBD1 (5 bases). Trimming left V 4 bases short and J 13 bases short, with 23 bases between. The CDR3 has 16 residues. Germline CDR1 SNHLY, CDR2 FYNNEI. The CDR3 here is CASSAVQGSGELPLHF. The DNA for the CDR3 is TGTGCCAGCAGTGCAGTTCAGGGTTCCGGAGAGTTGCCCCTCCACTTT.

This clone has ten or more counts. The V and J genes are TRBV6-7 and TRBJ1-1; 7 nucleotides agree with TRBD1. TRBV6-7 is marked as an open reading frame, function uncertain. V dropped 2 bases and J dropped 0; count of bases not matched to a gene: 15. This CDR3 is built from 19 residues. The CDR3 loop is CASSYGPTFDGQVNTEAFF. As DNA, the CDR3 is TGTGCCAGCAGTTACGGGCCAACGTTCGATGGACAGGTGAACACTGAAGCTTTCTTT.

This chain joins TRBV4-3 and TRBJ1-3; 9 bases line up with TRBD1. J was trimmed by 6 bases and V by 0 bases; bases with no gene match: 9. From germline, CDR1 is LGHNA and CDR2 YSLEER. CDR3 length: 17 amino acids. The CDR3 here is CASSQEHRGPYENTIYF. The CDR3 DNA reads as TGCGCCAGCAGCCAAGAACACAGGGGGCCGTATGAAAACACCATATATTTT.

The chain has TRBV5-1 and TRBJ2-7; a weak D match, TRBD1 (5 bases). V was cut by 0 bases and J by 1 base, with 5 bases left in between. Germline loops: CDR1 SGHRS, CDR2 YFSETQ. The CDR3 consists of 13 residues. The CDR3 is CASSLGQSYEQYF. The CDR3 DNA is TGCGCCAGCAGCTTGGGACAGTCCTACGAGCAGTACTTC.

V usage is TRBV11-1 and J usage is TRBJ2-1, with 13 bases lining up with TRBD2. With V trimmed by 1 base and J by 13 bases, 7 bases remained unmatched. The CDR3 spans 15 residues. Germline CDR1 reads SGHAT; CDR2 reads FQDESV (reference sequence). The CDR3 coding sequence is TGTGCCAGCAGCTTAGAACTAGCGGGAGGGCCGGGTCAGTTCTTC. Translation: CASSLELAGGPGQFF.

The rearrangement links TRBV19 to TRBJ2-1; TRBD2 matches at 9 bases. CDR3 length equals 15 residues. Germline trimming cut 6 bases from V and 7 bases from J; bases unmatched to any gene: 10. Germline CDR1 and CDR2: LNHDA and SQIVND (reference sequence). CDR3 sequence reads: CASSDSGRRVNEQFF. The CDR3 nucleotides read TGTGCCAGTAGCGATAGCGGGAGAAGGGTGAATGAGCAGTTCTTC.

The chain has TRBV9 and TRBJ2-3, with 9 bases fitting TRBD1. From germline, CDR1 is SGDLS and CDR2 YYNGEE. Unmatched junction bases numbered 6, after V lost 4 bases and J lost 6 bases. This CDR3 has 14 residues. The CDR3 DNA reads TGTGCCAGCAGCCCCCGGGACAGGGACGATACGCAGTATTTT. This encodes CASSPRDRDDTQYF. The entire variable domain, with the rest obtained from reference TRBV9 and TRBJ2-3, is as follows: DSGVTQTPKHLITATGQRVTLRCSPRSGDLSVYWYQQSLDQGLQFLIQYYNGEERAKGNILERFSAQQFPDLHSELNLSSLELGDSALYFCASSPRDRDDTQYFGPGTRLTVL.

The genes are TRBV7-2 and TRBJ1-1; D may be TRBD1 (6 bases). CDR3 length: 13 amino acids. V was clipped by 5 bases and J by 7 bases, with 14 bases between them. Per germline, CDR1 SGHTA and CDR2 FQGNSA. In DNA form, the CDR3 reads TGTGCCAGCAGCCGCTCGAGGACAGTTGAAGCTTTCTTT. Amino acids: CASSRSRTVEAFF.

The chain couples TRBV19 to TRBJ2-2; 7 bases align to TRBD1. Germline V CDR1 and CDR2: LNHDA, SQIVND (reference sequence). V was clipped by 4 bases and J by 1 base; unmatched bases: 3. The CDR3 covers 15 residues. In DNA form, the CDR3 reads TGTGCCAGTAGTACCCCAGGGGGGAACACCGGGGAGCTGTTTTTT. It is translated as CASSTPGGNTGELFF.

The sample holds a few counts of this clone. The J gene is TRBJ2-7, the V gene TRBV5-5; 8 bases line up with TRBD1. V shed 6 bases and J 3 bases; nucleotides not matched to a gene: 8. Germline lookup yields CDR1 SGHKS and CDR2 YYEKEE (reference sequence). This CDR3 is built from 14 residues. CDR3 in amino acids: CASNHAGQVYEQYF. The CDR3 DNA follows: TGTGCCAGCAACCACGCGGGACAGGTCTACGAGCAGTACTTC.

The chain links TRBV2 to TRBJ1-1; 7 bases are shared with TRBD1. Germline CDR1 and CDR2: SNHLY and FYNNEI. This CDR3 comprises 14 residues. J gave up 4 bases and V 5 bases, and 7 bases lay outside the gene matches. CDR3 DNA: TGTGCCAGCAGTTTAAAACAGGGGATCACTGAAGCTTTCTTT. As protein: CASSLKQGITEAFF.

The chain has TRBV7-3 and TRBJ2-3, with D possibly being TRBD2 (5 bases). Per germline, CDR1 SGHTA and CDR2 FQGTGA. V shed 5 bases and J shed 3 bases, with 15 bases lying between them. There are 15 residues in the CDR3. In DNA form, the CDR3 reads TGTGCCAGCAGCCACTCAACTAGAAGTACAGATACGCAGTATTTT. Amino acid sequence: CASSHSTRSTDTQYF.

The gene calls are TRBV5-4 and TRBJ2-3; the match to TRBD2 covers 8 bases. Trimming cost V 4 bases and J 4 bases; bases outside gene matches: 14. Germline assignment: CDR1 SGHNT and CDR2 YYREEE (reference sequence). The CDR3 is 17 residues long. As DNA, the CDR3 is TGTGCCAGCAGCCCAGAACCGGGACTAGGGGGATCAGATACGCAGTATTTT. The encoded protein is CASSPEPGLGGSDTQYF.

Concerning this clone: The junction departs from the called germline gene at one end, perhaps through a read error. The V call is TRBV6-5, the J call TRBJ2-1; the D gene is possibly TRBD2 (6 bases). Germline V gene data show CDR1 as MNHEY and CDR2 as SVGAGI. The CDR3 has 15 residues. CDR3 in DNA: TGTGCCAGCAGTGACTCAAGCGGGCGATACAATGAGCAGTTCTTC. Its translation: CASSDSSGRYNEQFF.

The DNA for the CDR3 is TGTGCCAGCACCGTGACAAGCGCAGGGGAAAAACTGTTTTTT. The encoded protein is CASTVTSAGEKLFF. The chain is built from TRBV3-1 (or the pseudogene TRBV3-2) and TRBJ1-4; D may be TRBD1 (5 bases). The V end was cut by 7 bases, the J end by 8 bases, with 17 bases between. The CDR3 totals 14 residues. From germline, CDR1 is LGHDT and CDR2 YNNKEL (reference sequence).

The CDR3 DNA sequence: TGTGCCAGTAGTATTACTCTACAGGGGAGGCTGTCCTACGAGCAGTACTTC. Residues: CASSITLQGRLSYEQYF. The rearrangement joins TRBV19 to TRBJ2-7; weak D call: TRBD1 (7 bases). The germline V gene encodes CDR1 LNHDA and CDR2 SQIVND (reference sequence). This CDR3 region has 17 residues. V was clipped by 3 bases and J by 1 base, with 19 bases between them.

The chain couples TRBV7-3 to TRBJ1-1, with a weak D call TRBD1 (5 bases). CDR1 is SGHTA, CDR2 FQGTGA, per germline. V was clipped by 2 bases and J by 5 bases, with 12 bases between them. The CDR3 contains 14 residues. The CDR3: CASSLFGGGTEAFF. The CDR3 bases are TGTGCCAGCAGCTTATTCGGCGGGGGGACTGAAGCTTTCTTT.

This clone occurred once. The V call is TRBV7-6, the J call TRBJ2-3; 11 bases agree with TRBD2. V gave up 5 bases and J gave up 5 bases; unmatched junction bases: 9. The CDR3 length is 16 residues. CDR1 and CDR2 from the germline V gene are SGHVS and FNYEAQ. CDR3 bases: TGTGCCAGCAGCCTCCGACTAGCGGGGAGAAAAGATACGCAGTATTTT. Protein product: CASSLRLAGRKDTQYF.

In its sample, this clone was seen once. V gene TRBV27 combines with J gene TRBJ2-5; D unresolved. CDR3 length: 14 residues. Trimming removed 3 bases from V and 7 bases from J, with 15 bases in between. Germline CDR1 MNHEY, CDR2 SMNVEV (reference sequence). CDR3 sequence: CASSFSGSDRTQYF. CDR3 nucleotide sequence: TGTGCCAGCAGTTTCTCCGGGTCCGACCGGACCCAGTACTTC.

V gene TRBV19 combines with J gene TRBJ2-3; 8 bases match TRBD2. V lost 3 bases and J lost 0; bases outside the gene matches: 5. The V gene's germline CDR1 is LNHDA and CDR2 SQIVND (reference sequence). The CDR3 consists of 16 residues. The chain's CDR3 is CASSMGASGSTDTQYF. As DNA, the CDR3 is TGTGCCAGTAGTATGGGGGCTAGCGGGAGCACAGATACGCAGTATTTT.

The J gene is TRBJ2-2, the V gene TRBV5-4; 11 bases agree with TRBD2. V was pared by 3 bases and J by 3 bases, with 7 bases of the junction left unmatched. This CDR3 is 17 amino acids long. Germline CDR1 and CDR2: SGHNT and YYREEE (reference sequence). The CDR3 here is CASSSRTSGQDTGELFF. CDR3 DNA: TGTGCCAGCAGCTCACGGACTAGCGGGCAGGACACCGGGGAGCTGTTTTTT.

In DNA form, the CDR3 reads TGTGCCAGCAGAAATGGGGGGTATGGCTACACCTTC. This sequence encodes CASRNGGYGYTF. V and J are TRBV12-3 or TRBV12-4 and TRBJ1-2; TRBD1 is a possible D gene (5 bases). This CDR3 has 12 amino acids. V shed 6 bases and J shed 5 bases, with 10 bases lying between them.

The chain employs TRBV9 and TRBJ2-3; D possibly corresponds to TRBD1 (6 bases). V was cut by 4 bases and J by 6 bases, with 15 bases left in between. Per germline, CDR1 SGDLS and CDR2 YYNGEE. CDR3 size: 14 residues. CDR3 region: CASSQTTGRDTQYF. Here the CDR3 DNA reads TGTGCCAGCAGCCAAACGACAGGTCGGGATACGCAGTATTTT.

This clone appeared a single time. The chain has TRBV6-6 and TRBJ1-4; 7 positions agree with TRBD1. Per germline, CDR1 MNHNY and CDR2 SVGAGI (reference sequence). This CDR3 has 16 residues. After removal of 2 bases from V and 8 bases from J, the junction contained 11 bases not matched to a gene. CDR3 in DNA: TGTGCCAGCAGTTACACTTCGACAGGGAAAGTGGAAAAACTGTTTTTT. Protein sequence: CASSYTSTGKVEKLFF.

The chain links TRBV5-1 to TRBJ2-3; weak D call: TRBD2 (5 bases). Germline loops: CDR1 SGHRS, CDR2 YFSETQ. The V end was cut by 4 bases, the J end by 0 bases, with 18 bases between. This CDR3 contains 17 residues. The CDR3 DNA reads TGCGCCAGCAGCCTCGGACTGACGTCGACTAGCACAGATACGCAGTATTTT. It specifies CASSLGLTSTSTDTQYF.